One and the same sample provided the 9 T cell receptor beta chains below, sequenced in a study of blood T cell repertoires in COVID-19 (dated by TCRdb to 2020 to 2021). Libraries were constructed by the immunoSEQ multiplex PCR assay. Sourced from immuneACCESS, this table was stored by TCRdb with only in-frame sequences that have V and J called. A share of the clones is absent; for the studies checked, an unresolved V gene accounts for under half, and the remainder has no known explanation. In this sample the table shows 85,000 to 110,000 clones, 70% to 90% of which occur a single time. The top ten hold under 4% of the sample. Sequencing was carried out using peripheral blood. These receptors all stem from a man in his forties or fifties in a cohort sampled during active COVID-19.

The table lists this clone with a few counts. The chain has TRBV6-6 and TRBJ1-1; tentative D call: TRBD1 (5 bases). Trimming removed 2 bases from V and 0 bases from J, with 10 bases in between. Germline V gives CDR1 MNHNY, CDR2 SVGAGI (reference sequence). The CDR3 consists of 15 residues. In DNA form, the CDR3 reads TGTGCCAGCAGTTACGATCGGGGGTTGAACACTGAAGCTTTCTTT. Encoded protein: CASSYDRGLNTEAFF.

The V and J genes are TRBV5-4 and TRBJ1-5; unclear D gene. CDR1 is SGHNT, CDR2 YYREEE, per germline (reference sequence). The CDR3 is made up of 12 amino acids. Trimming shortened V by 0 bases and J by 7 bases, and 5 bases separated the two germline ends. The CDR3 nucleotides read TGTGCCAGCAGCTTGGATTCGCAGCCCCAGCATTTT. Residues: CASSLDSQPQHF.

This rearrangement joins TRBV5-1 to TRBJ2-2, with 12 bases aligning to TRBD1. V shed 4 bases, J shed 4 bases, and the junction held 2 bases outside the gene matches. This CDR3 comprises 15 residues. CDR1 SGHRS and CDR2 YFSETQ come from the germline V gene. CDR3 nucleotide sequence: TGCGCCAGCAGCAGGGACAGGGGGCGCACCGGGGAGCTGTTTTTT. Amino acids: CASSRDRGRTGELFF.

On this clone itself: Other nucleotide sequences from this sample produce the same CDR3. The J gene is TRBJ1-2, the V gene TRBV28; 7 nucleotides align to TRBD1. The V gene end was trimmed by 5 bases and the J gene end by 2 bases; junction bases not matched to a gene: 5. This CDR3 spans 14 amino acids. Germline V lookup: CDR1 MDHEN, CDR2 SYDVKM. CDR3 in DNA: TGTGCCAGCAGTACCGGGACAGCAAACTATGGCTACACCTTC. Translated, it gives CASSTGTANYGYTF.

The J gene is TRBJ2-6, the V gene TRBV19; weak D call: TRBD1 (7 bases). CDR1 LNHDA and CDR2 SQIVND come from the germline V gene (reference sequence). The CDR3 extends over 18 amino acids. V was shortened by 4 bases and J by 0 bases, with 16 bases between the two germline ends. The CDR3 coding sequence is TGTGCCAGTAGTAAAAGACAGGGAGGCGTCTCTGGGGCCAACGTCCTGACTTTC. Residues: CASSKRQGGVSGANVLTF.

The CDR3 here is CASSLSTGTGTGEQYF. The CDR3 DNA reads as TGTGCCAGCAGTTTATCTACAGGGACAGGGACGGGCGAGCAGTACTTC. This chain links TRBV27 with TRBJ2-7, with 9 bases aligning to TRBD1. The CDR3 contains 16 residues. Trimming at V came to 0 bases and at J to 6 bases, leaving 9 bases not matched to a gene. Germline CDR1 MNHEY, CDR2 SMNVEV (reference sequence).

The rearrangement joins TRBV5-1 to TRBJ1-2, with D perhaps matching TRBD1 (5 bases). V lost 0 bases and J lost 3, with 9 bases in between. The CDR3 runs to 14 residues. Germline-derived CDR1 and CDR2 are SGHRS and YFSETQ. The CDR3 reads CASSLAGRDYGYTF. The CDR3 bases are TGCGCCAGCAGCTTGGCTGGCAGGGACTATGGCTACACCTTC.

This clone was found once. This rearrangement joins TRBV6-5 to TRBJ2-7; D is uncertain. Trimming left V 6 bases short and J 4 bases short, with 13 bases between. Germline loops: CDR1 MNHEY, CDR2 SVGAGI. The CDR3 spans 13 residues. The CDR3 bases are TGTGCCAGCAGCCTACAGATACAATACGAGCAGTACTTC. Amino acids: CASSLQIQYEQYF.

The V and J genes are TRBV10-2 and TRBJ2-2; D may be TRBD1 (5 bases). Trimming cost V 10 bases and J 3 bases, with 15 bases left between them. CDR3 length: 14 amino acids. Germline V gene data show CDR1 as WSHSY and CDR2 as SAAADI. This CDR3 reads CATSGQGYTGELFF. The CDR3, as DNA: TGCGCCACCTCCGGTCAGGGTTACACCGGGGAGCTGTTTTTT.